This entry concerns a single T cell receptor (beta chain). Its specificity is not known. Donors were nominally healthy when sampled, though unrecorded immune exposures were likely. Amplification used 60 Vbeta primers and 13 Jbeta primers. Study processing details: Roughly 11 million of the roughly 80 million unique TCR beta chains counted in a later analysis were shared. The method was immunoSEQ multiplex PCR; TCRdb's version includes in-frame clones alone and lacks a portion of them. V, J and clone size derive from that table, while D and trimming were established from the DNA sequence. Here the sample spans fewer than 250,000 clones, around 86% being singletons. The sample is drawn from a study of cytomegalovirus exposure and HLA in healthy donors. Overall study findings and caveats: The authors listed approximately 160 TCR beta chains as cytomegalovirus-associated.

With 2 bases clipped from V and 3 bases from J, the junction kept 2 bases outside the gene matches. Germline lookup yields CDR1 MNHEY and CDR2 SMNVEV (reference sequence). This CDR3 has 14 amino acids. Sequencing was done on a sample of PBMCs. The receptor was isolated from a woman between 45 and 65 years old in good health and CMV-seropositive. The chain employs TRBV27 and TRBJ1-1, with TRBD1 matching over 8 bases. CDR3 in amino acids: CASSLAGQDTEAFF. The DNA of the CDR3 is TGTGCCAGCAGTTTAGCGGGACAGGACACTGAAGCTTTCTTT.